These T cell receptor beta chains were read from a single sample in a study of vaccination and CD4 T cells after COVID-19. Their cognate antigens are unknown. Via MiXCR, TCRdb re-called the PCR reads, giving one row per CDR3 protein. The repertoire holds several thousand distinct CDR3 sequences, with roughly 17% as singletons. Material for sequencing was CD4+ T cells from blood, cultured in vitro. The source is a human donor who had recovered from COVID-19. The CDR3 runs from the conserved cysteine through the conserved F or W. The order of the fields is D gene, J gene, V gene, CDR3 protein. D genes are given only for firm matches.

.	TRBJ2-5	TRBV2	CASMRDRNLQETQYF
.	TRBJ2-7	TRBV12-3/TRBV12-4	CASSFQGWNYEQYF
.	TRBJ2-3	TRBV4-1	CASSQDYGTALTDTQYF
TRBD1	TRBJ2-2	TRBV6-1	CASRGTGHGELFF
.	TRBJ2-1	TRBV4-2	CASSQDILGYEQFF
TRBD1	TRBJ2-4	TRBV6-1	CASSSLTGGLSKNIQYF
TRBD1	TRBJ2-1	TRBV7-9	CASSLAPDRGSRDEQFF
.	TRBJ1-1	TRBV11-2	CASSLNRPRAFF
.	TRBJ2-7	TRBV12-3/TRBV12-4	CASTGDGPSYEQYF
TRBD1	TRBJ1-2	TRBV20-1	CSATLINRGGGYTF
.	TRBJ2-1	TRBV7-3	CASSPAGAGIEQFF
.	TRBJ2-3	TRBV7-8	CASTFSSTQYF
.	TRBJ2-5	TRBV20-1	CSASPQVGHQETQYF
.	TRBJ2-5	TRBV5-6	CASSLEETQYF
.	TRBJ1-5	TRBV10-3	CAISRDKYSNQPQHF
.	TRBJ2-3	TRBV5-1	CASSSLWGASTDTQYF
.	TRBJ2-2	TRBV7-9	CASSLVGKQATNTGELFF
TRBD2	TRBJ2-5	TRBV5-1	CASSSLAGAQETQYF
TRBD2	TRBJ2-2	TRBV6-1	CASRPSKGLLNTNTGELFF
.	TRBJ1-1	TRBV5-1	CASSSDPGGSTEAFF
TRBD1	TRBJ1-4	TRBV20-1	CSARGQADGKLFF
.	TRBJ1-3	TRBV4-2	CASSRVDGAAGNTIYF
.	TRBJ2-3	TRBV19	CASSKARGTDTQYF
.	TRBJ1-1	TRBV6-2/TRBV6-3	CASSYGVRNTEAFF
.	TRBJ1-2	TRBV18	CASSLTGGYGYTF
.	TRBJ2-3	TRBV12-3/TRBV12-4	CASSATSTDTQYF
TRBD2	TRBJ2-5	TRBV7-2	CASSLGGSGYETQYF